This TCR beta chain was identified during a study of regulatory T cells in long-lasting Graves disease. Assembly of TCR beta libraries relied on iRepertoire HTBI primers together with Arm-PCR of CDR3 regions. TCRdb re-called the multiplex PCR reads with MiXCR, one entry per CDR3 protein. The sample lists around 230,000 distinct CDR3 sequences, about 17% occurring once. Time point in this sample: newly diagnosed GD, antithyroid drugs for less than 3 months. Scientists built the TCR library using RNA that was extracted from PBMCs. The CDR3 length is 13 residues. CDR1 is WNHNN, CDR2 SYGVQD, per germline (reference sequence). The V end lost 8 bases, the J end lost 3 bases, and 13 bases lay between the germline ends.

This chain joins TRBV10-1 and TRBJ1-2; possible D gene TRBD1, 6 bases. Here the sequenced sample was peripheral blood mononuclear cells (PBMCs), taken at new diagnosis, from a patient treated with antithyroid drugs. This sequence originates from a female donor with Graves disease. The CDR3 region is CASSGQRDYGYTF. The DNA for the CDR3 is TGCGCCAGCTCGGGACAACGAGACTATGGCTACACCTTC.